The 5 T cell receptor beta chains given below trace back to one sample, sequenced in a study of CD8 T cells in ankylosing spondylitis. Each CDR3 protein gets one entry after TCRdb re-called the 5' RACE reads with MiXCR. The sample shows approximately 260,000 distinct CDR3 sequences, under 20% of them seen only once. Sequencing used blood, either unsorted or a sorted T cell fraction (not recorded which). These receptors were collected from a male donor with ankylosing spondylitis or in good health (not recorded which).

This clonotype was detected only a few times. The CDR3 here is CANCKKGSNTGELFF. The DNA for the CDR3 is TGTGCCAACTGCAAAAAGGGTAGCAACACCGGGGAGCTGTTTTTT. The rearrangement uses TRBV14 and TRBJ2-2, with D hard to call. The V end lost 10 bases, the J end lost 2 bases, and 17 bases lay between the germline ends. This CDR3 has 15 amino acids. The V gene's germline CDR1 is SGHDN and CDR2 FVKESK.

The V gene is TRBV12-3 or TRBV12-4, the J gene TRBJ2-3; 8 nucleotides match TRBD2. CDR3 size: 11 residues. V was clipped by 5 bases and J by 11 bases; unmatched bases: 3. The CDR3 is CASSPGTRQYF. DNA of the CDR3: TGTGCCAGCAGTCCCGGGACTAGGCAGTATTTT.

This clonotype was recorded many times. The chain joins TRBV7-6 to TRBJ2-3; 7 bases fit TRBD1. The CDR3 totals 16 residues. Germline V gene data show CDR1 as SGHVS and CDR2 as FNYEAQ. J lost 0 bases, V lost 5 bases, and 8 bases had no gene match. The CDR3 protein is CASSLFGQVSTDTQYF. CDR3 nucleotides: TGTGCCAGCAGCCTATTCGGACAGGTTAGCACAGATACGCAGTATTTT.

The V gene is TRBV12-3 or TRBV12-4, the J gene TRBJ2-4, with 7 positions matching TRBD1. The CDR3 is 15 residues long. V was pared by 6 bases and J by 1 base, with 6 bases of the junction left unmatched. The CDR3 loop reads CASRTDRDAKNIQYF. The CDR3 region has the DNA TGTGCCAGCAGAACCGACAGGGATGCCAAAAACATTCAGTACTTC.

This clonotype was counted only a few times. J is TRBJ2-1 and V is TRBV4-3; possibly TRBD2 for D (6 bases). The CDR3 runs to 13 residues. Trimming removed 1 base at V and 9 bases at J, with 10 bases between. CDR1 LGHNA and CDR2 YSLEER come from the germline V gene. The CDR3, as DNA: TGCGCCAGCAGCCAAGGGGGGGTGAGTGAGCAGTTCTTC. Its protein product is CASSQGGVSEQFF.